These T cell receptor beta chains were read from a single sample in a study of cytomegalovirus exposure and HLA in healthy donors. The repertoire was sequenced with immunoSEQ multiplex PCR; TCRdb's copy has only in-frame clones and lacks some. The sample holds some 130,000 clones, approximately 78% seen once. Sequencing was carried out using PBMCs. The receptors here all came from a human donor in good health. Both conserved end residues are part of each CDR3. A D gene is named only where the DNA matches it firmly. Where a row states a size, it is once, few, many or the class of an expanded clone; other rows omit it.

abundance	v_gene	j_gene	d_gene	CDR3aa	CDR3nt
-	TRBV7-9	TRBJ1-1	TRBD1	CASSLSGQHTEAFF	TGTGCCAGCAGCTTATCGGGACAGCACACTGAAGCTTTCTTT
-	TRBV7-9	TRBJ1-1	TRBD1	CASSPRPGTGVDTEAFF	TGTGCCAGCAGCCCCCGCCCGGGGACAGGGGTGGACACTGAAGCTTTCTTT
few	TRBV10-2	TRBJ1-2	-	CASRRESSYGYTF	TGCGCCAGCAGACGGGAAAGTTCCTATGGCTACACCTTC
-	TRBV6-5	TRBJ1-6	-	CASSSRINSPLHF	TGTGCCAGCAGTTCCAGGATTAATTCACCCCTCCACTTT
-	TRBV12-2	TRBJ1-6	-	CAGPRGRGQGPYSPLHF	TGTGCAGGACCCAGGGGGAGAGGACAGGGTCCTTATTCACCCCTCCACTTT
-	TRBV19	TRBJ2-7	-	CASSPQGWATYEQYF	TGTGCCAGTAGTCCCCAAGGATGGGCCACCTACGAGCAGTACTTC
-	TRBV7-9	TRBJ2-7	-	CSSSLSSYEQYF	TGTTCCAGCAGCTTGAGCTCCTACGAGCAGTACTTC
-	TRBV6-1	TRBJ1-1	-	CASMEEPMNTEAFF	TGTGCCAGCATGGAGGAGCCCATGAACACTGAAGCTTTCTTT
-	TRBV7-2	TRBJ2-2	-	CASSLRGGELFF	TGTGCCAGCAGCTTAAGGGGAGGGGAGCTGTTTTTT
-	TRBV12-5	TRBJ2-1	-	CASGLQGRGNEQFF	TGTGCTAGTGGTCTACAGGGCCGAGGCAATGAGCAGTTCTTC
-	TRBV9	TRBJ1-3	-	CASSVQSGNTIYF	TGTGCCAGCAGCGTGCAGTCTGGAAACACCATATATTTT
-	TRBV7-3	TRBJ2-7	-	CASSLFPGSSNEQYF	TGTGCCAGCAGCTTGTTTCCCGGGAGTTCCAACGAGCAGTACTTC
-	TRBV9	TRBJ2-2	TRBD2	CASSVFGGVSGGSYTGELFF	TGTGCCAGCAGCGTTTTTGGGGGGGTTAGCGGGGGATCGTACACCGGGGAGCTGTTTTTT
few	TRBV25-1	TRBJ2-7	-	CASSDSLAYEQYF	TGTGCCAGCAGTGACAGTCTAGCCTACGAGCAGTACTTC
once	TRBV27	TRBJ2-1	-	CASRVLGGTEQFF	TGTGCCAGCAGGGTTCTTGGGGGGACTGAGCAGTTCTTC
-	TRBV10-1	TRBJ2-2	-	CASSCSWELFF	TGCGCCAGCAGCTGTAGCTGGGAGCTGTTTTTT
-	TRBV27	TRBJ2-6	TRBD1	CASRSDRGAGANVLTF	TGTGCCAGCCGATCGGACAGGGGCGCTGGGGCCAACGTCCTGACTTTC
few	TRBV27	TRBJ1-3	-	CASSLLSGPGNTIYF	TGTGCCAGCAGTTTATTGTCAGGTCCTGGAAACACCATATATTTT
-	TRBV5-1	TRBJ2-7	TRBD1	CASSFTAGGWYEQYF	TGCGCCAGCAGCTTTACGGCAGGGGGTTGGTACGAGCAGTACTTC
-	TRBV30	TRBJ2-7	TRBD2	CAWKSSGTSYEQYF	TGTGCCTGGAAGTCTAGCGGGACGTCCTACGAGCAGTACTTC
-	TRBV7-2	TRBJ2-2	-	CASSPNSERGGELFF	TGTGCCAGCAGCCCCAACAGTGAACGGGGCGGGGAGCTGTTTTTT
-	TRBV30	TRBJ2-7	-	CAANRDIYEQYF	TGTGCCGCAAACCGGGACATCTACGAGCAGTACTTC
few	TRBV12-5	TRBJ2-5	TRBD2	CASGPGGGETQYF	TGTGCTAGTGGTCCCGGGGGAGGGGAGACCCAGTACTTC
few	TRBV11-3	TRBJ2-1	-	CASSSTGQEQFF	TGTGCCAGCAGCTCCACGGGACAAGAGCAGTTCTTC
-	TRBV5-1	TRBJ2-7	-	CASTPASANIYEQYF	TGCGCCAGCACCCCGGCTAGCGCCAATATTTACGAGCAGTACTTC
-	TRBV9	TRBJ2-5	-	CASSVVEGANQETQYF	TGTGCCAGCAGCGTAGTTGAGGGCGCGAATCAAGAGACCCAGTACTTC
-	TRBV19	TRBJ1-5	-	CASSQQGYSNQPQHF	TGTGCCAGTAGTCAACAGGGATATAGCAATCAGCCCCAGCATTTT
-	TRBV28	TRBJ2-7	TRBD1	CASTGGQALRQYF	TGTGCCAGCACCGGGGGACAGGCACTAAGGCAGTACTTC
-	TRBV5-1	TRBJ2-5	TRBD1	CASSLSRDRQGTQYF	TGCGCCAGCAGCCTATCCCGGGACAGACAGGGGACCCAGTACTTC
-	TRBV11-2	TRBJ2-7	-	CASSSPAANEQYF	TGTGCCAGCAGCTCTCCGGCGGCCAACGAGCAGTACTTC